This T cell receptor (beta chain) came from a study of T cells in Graves' hyperthyroidism and ophthalmopathy. Turning to the study itself: The blood sample was taken at first diagnosis, before treatment began.

TCR beta CDR3 regions were amplified from RNA. A first-round RT-PCR of the TCR CDR3 used the HTBI primer set. One entry per CDR3 protein, called by TCRdb with MiXCR from the multiplex PCR reads. The sample gives around 240,000 distinct CDR3 sequences, roughly 15% of which show up once; 10% to 15% is in the top ten. Based on clinical symptoms, serum thyroxine and TRAb, thyroid ultrasound and orbital computed tomography, diagnoses were reached. A roughly 10 ml volume of fresh peripheral blood provided the PBMCs. The CDR3 has 15 amino acids. With V trimmed by 4 bases and J by 6 bases, 7 bases remained unmatched. Per germline, CDR1 ENHRY and CDR2 SYGVKD.

The V and J genes are TRBV10-3 and TRBJ2-5, with TRBD1 identical over 11 bases. The sequence came from a woman in her forties with Graves' hyperthyroidism that later progressed to Graves' ophthalmopathy. The sample was blood. The CDR3: CAISAGQGDIQTQYF. The CDR3 region has the DNA TGTGCCATCAGTGCGGGACAGGGGGATATTCAGACCCAGTACTTC.